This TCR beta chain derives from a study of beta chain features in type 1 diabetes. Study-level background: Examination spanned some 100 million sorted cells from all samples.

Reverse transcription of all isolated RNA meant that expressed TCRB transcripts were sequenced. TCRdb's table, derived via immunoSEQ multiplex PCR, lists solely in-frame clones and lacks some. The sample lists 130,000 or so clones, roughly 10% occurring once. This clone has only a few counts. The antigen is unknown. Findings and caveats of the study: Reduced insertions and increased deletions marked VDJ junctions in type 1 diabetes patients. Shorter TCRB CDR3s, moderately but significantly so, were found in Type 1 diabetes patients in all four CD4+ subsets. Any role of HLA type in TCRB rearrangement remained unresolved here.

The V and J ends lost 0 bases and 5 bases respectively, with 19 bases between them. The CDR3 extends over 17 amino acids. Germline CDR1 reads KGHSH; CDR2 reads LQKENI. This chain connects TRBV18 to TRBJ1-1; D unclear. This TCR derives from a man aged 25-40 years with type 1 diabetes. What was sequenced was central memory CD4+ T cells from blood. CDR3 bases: TGTGCCAGCTCACCACCGGGAGGGCTGATGGCGGGGACTGAAGCTTTCTTT. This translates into CASSPPGGLMAGTEAFF.